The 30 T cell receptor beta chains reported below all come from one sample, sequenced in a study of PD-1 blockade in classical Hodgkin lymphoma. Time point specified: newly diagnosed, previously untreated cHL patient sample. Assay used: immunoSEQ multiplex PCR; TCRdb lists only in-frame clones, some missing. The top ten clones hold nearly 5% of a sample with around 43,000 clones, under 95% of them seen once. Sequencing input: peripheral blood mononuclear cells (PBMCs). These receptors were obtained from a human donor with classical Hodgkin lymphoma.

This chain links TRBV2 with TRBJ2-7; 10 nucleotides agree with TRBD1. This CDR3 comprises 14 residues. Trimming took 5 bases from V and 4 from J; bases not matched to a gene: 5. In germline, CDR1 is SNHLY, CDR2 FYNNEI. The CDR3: CASSPRQGAYEQYV. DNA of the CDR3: TGTGCCAGCAGTCCCCGACAGGGGGCATACGAGCAGTACGTC.

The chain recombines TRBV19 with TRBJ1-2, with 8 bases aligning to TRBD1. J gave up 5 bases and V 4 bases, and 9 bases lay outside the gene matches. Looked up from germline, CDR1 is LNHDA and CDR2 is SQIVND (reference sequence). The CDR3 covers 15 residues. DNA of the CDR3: TGTGCCAGTAGTAGACAGGGGACGGGGGCGTATGGCTACACCTTC. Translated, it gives CASSRQGTGAYGYTF.

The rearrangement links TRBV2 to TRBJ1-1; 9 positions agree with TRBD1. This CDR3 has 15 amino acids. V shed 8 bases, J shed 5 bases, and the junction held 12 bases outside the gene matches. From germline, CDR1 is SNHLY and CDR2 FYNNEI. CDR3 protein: CASGADRGFGTEAFF. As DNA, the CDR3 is TGTGCCAGCGGTGCGGACAGGGGATTCGGAACTGAAGCTTTCTTT.

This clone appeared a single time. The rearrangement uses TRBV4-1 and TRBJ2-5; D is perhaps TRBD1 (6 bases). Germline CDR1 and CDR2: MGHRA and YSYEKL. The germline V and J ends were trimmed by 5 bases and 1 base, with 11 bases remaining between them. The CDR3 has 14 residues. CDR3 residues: CASSSSRGQETQYF. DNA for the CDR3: TGCGCCAGCAGCTCCTCCAGGGGCCAAGAGACCCAGTACTTC.

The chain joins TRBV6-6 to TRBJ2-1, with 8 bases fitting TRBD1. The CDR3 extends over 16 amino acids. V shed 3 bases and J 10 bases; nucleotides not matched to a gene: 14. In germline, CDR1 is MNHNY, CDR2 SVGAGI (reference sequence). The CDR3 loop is CASSYTGTGPKREQFF. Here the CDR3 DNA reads TGTGCCAGCAGTTATACCGGGACAGGACCCAAGAGAGAGCAGTTCTTC.

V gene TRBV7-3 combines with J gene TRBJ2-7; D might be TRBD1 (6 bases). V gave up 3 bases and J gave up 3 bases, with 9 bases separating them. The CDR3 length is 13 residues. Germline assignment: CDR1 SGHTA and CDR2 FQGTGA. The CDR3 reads CASSLTGGYEQYF. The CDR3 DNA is TGTGCCAGCAGCTTGACAGGCGGCTACGAGCAGTACTTC.

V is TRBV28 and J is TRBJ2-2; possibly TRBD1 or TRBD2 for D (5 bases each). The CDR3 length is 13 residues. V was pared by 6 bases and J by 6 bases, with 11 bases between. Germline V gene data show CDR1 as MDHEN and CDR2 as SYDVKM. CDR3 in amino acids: CASSPGTAGELFF. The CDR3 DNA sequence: TGTGCCAGCAGCCCAGGGACCGCCGGGGAGCTGTTTTTT.

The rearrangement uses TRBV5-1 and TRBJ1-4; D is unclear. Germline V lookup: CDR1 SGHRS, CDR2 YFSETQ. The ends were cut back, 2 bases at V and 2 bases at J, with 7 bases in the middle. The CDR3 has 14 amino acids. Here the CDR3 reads CASSLDTTNEKLFF. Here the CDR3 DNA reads TGCGCCAGCAGCTTAGACACGACTAATGAAAAACTGTTTTTT.

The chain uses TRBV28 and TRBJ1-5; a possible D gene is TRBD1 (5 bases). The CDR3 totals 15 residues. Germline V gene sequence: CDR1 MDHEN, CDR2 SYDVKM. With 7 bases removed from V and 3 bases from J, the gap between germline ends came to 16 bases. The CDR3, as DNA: TGTGCCAGCACTCCATCGGACATGAACAATCAGCCCCAGCATTTT. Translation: CASTPSDMNNQPQHF.

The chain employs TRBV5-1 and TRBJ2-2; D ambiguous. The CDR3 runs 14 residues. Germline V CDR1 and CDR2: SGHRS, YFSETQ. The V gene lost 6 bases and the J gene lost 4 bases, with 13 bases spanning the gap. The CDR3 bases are TGCGCCAGCACCGATGACCCTACCACCGGGGAGCTGTTTTTT. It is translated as CASTDDPTTGELFF.

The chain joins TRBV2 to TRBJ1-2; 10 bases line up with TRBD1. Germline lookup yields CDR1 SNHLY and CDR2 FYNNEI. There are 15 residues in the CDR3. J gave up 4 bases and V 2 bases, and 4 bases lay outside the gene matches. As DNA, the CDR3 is TGTGCCAGCAGTGAAAGGACAGGGGGGCCCTATGGCTACACCTTC. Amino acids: CASSERTGGPYGYTF.

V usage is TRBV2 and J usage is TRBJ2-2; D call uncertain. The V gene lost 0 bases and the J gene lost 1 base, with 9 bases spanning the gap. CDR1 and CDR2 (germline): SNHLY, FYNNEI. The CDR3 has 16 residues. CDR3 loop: CASSEARLENTGELFF. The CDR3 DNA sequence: TGTGCCAGCAGTGAAGCGCGGCTAGAGAACACCGGGGAGCTGTTTTTT.

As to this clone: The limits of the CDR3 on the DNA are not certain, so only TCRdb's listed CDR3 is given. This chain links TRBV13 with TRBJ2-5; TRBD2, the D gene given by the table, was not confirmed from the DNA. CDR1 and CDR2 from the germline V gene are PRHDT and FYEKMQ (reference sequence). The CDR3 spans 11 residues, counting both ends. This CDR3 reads CASSSSGTQYF.

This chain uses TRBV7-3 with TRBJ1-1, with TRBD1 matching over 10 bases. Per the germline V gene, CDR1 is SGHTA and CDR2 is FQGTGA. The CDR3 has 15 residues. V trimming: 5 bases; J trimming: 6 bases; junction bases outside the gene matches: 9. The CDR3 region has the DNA TGTGCCAGCAGCCCAGAGGACAGGGGGAAGGCTGAAGCTTTCTTT. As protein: CASSPEDRGKAEAFF.

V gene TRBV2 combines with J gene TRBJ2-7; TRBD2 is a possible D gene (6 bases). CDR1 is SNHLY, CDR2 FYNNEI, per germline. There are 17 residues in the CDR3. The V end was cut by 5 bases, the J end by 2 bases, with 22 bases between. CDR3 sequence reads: CASSQQDIGSGAYEQYF. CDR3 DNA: TGTGCCAGCAGTCAACAAGACATCGGGAGCGGAGCCTACGAGCAGTACTTC.

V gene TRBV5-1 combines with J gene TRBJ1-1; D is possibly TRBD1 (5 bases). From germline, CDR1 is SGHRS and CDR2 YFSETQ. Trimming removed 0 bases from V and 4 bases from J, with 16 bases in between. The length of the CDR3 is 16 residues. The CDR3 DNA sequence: TGCGCCAGCAGCTTGGATCTCGGGACGGCTGGCACTGAAGCTTTCTTT. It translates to CASSLDLGTAGTEAFF.

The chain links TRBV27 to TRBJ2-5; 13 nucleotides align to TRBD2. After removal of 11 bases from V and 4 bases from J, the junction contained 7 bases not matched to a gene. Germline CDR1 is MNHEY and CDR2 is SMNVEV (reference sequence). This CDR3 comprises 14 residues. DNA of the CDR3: TGTGCCTCCCGGACTAGCGGGAGCCGAGAGACCCAGTACTTC. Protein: CASRTSGSRETQYF.

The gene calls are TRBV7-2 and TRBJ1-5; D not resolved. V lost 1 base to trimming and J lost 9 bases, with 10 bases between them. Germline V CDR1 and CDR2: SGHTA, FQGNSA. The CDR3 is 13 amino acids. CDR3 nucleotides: TGTGCCAGCAGCTTAGGGATAAAAGGGCCCCAGCATTTT. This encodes CASSLGIKGPQHF. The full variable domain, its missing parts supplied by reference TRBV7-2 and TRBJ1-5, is GAGVSQSPSNKVTEKGKDVELRCDPISGHTALYWYRQSLGQGLEFLIYFQGNSAPDKSGLPSDRFSAERTGGSVSTLTIQRTQQEDSAVYLCASSLGIKGPQHFGDGTRLSIL.

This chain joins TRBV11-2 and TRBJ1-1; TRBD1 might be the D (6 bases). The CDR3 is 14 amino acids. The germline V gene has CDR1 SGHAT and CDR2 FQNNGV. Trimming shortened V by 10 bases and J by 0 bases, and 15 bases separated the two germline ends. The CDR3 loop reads CATVGGTLNTEAFF. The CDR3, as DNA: TGTGCCACCGTGGGGGGGACATTGAACACTGAAGCTTTCTTT.

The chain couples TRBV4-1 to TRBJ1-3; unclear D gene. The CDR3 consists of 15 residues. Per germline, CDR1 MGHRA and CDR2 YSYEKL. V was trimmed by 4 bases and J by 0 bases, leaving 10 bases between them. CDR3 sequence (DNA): TGCGCCAGCAGCCGGCGACCGCTCTCTGGAAACACCATATATTTT. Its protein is CASSRRPLSGNTIYF.

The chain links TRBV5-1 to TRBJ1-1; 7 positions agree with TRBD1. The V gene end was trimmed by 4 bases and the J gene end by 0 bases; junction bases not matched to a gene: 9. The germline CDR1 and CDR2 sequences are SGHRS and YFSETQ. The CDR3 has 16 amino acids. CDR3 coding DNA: TGCGCCAGCAGCAGGGACAGCGGAGGCCTGAACACTGAAGCTTTCTTT. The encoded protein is CASSRDSGGLNTEAFF. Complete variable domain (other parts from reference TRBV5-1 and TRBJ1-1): KAGVTQTPRYLIKTRGQQVTLSCSPISGHRSVSWYQQTPGQGLQFLFEYFSETQRNKGNFPGRFSGRQFSNSRSEMNVSTLELGDSALYLCASSRDSGGLNTEAFFGQGTRLTVV.

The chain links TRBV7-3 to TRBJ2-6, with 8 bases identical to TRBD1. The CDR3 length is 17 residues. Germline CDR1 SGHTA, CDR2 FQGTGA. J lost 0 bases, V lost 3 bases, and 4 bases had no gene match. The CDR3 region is CASSLTGVPSGANVLTF. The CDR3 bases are TGTGCCAGCAGCTTGACAGGGGTTCCCTCTGGGGCCAACGTCCTGACTTTC.

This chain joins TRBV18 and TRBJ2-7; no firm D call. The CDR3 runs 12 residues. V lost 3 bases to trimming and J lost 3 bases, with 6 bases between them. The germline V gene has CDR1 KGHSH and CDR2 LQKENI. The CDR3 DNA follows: TGTGCCAGCTCACCGGGGTACTACGAGCAGTACTTC. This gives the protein CASSPGYYEQYF. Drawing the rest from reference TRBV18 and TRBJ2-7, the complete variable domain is NAGVMQNPRHLVRRRGQEARLRCSPMKGHSHVYWYRQLPEEGLKFMVYLQKENIIDESGMPKERFSAEFPKEGPSILRIQQVVRGDSAAYFCASSPGYYEQYFGPGTRLTVT.

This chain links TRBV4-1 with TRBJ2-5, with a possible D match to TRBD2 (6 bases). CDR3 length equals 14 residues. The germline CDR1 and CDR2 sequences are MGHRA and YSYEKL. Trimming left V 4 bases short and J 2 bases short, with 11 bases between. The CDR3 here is CASSLRDSQETQYF. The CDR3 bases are TGCGCCAGCAGCCTCCGGGACTCACAAGAGACCCAGTACTTC.

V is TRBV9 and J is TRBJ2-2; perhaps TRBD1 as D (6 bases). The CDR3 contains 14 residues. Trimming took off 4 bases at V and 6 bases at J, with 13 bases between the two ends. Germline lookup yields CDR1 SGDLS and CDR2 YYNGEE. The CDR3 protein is CASSYREFPGELFF. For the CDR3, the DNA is TGTGCCAGCAGCTACAGGGAATTCCCCGGGGAGCTGTTTTTT. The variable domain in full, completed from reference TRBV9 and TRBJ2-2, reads DSGVTQTPKHLITATGQRVTLRCSPRSGDLSVYWYQQSLDQGLQFLIQYYNGEERAKGNILERFSAQQFPDLHSELNLSSLELGDSALYFCASSYREFPGELFFGEGSRLTVL.

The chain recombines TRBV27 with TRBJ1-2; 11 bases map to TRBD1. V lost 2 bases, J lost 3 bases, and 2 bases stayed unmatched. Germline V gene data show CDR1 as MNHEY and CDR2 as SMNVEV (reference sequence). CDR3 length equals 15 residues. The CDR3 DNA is TGTGCCAGCAGTTTAGGGACAGGGGGATACTATGGCTACACCTTC. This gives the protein CASSLGTGGYYGYTF.

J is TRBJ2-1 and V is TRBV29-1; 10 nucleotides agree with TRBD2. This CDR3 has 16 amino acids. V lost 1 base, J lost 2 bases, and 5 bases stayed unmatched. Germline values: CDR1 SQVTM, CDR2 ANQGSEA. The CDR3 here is CSVEGPSGSTYNEQFF. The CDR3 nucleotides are TGCAGCGTTGAAGGCCCTAGCGGGAGCACCTACAATGAGCAGTTCTTC.

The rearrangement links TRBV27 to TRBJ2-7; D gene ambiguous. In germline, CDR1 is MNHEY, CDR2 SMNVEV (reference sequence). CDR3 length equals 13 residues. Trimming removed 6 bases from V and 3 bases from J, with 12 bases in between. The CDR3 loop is CASSSELSYEQYF. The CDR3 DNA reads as TGTGCCAGCAGCTCCGAGCTAAGCTACGAGCAGTACTTC.

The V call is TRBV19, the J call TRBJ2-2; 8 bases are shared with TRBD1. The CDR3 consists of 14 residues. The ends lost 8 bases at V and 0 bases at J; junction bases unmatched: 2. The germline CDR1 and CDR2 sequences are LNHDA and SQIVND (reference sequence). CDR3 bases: TGTGCCAGTGGGACAGGCGCGAACACCGGGGAGCTGTTTTTT. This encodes CASGTGANTGELFF. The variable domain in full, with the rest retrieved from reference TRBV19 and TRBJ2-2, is DGGITQSPKYLFRKEGQNVTLSCEQNLNHDAMYWYRQDPGQGLRLIYYSQIVNDFQKGDIAEGYSVSREKKESFPLTVTSAQKNPTAFYLCASGTGANTGELFFGEGSRLTVL.

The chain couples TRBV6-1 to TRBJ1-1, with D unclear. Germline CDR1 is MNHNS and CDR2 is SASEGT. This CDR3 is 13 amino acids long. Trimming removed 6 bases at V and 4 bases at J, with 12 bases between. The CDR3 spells CASRETRATEAFF. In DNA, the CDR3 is TGTGCCAGCAGAGAAACACGGGCCACTGAAGCTTTCTTT.